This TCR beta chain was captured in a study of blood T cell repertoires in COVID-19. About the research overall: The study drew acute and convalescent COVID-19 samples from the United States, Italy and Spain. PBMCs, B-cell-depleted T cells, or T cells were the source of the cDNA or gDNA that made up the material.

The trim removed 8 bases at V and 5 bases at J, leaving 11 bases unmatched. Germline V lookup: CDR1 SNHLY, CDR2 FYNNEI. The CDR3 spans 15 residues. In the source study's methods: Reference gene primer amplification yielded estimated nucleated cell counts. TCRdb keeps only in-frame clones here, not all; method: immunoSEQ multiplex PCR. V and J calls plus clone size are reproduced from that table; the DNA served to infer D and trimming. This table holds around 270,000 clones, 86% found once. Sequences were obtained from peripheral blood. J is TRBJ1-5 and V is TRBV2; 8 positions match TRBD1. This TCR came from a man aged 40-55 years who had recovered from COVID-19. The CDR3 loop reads CASRRDRGSYQPQHF. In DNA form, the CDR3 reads TGTGCCAGCCGCCGAGACAGGGGTTCTTATCAGCCCCAGCATTTT.